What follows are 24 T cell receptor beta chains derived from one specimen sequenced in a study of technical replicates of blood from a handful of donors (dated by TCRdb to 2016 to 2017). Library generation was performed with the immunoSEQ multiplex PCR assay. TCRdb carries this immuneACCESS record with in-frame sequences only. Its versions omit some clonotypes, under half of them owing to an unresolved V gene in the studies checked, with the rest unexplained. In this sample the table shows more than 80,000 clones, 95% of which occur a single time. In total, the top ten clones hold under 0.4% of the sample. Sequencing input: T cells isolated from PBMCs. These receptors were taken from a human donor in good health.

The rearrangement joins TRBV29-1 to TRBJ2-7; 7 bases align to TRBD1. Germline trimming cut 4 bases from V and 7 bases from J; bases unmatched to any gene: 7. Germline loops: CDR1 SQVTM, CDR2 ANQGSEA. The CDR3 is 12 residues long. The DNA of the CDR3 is TGCAGCGTTGCGACAGGGCTCGGGGAGCAGTACTTC. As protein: CSVATGLGEQYF.

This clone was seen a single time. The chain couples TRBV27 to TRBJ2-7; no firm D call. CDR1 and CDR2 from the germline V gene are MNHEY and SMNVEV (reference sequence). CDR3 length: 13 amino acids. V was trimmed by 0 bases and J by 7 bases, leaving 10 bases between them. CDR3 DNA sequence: TGTGCCAGCAGTTTATCGATCTGGCATGAGCAGTACTTC. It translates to CASSLSIWHEQYF.

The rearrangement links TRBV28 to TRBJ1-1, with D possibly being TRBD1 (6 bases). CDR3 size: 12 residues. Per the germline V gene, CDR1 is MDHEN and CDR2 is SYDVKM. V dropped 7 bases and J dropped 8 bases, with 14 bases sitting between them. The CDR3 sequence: CASIVAGVEAFF. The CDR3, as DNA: TGTGCCAGCATCGTAGCAGGGGTGGAAGCTTTCTTT.

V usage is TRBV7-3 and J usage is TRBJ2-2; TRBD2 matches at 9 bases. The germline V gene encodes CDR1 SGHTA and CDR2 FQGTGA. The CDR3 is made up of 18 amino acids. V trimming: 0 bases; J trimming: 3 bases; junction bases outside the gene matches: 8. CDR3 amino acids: CASSLTRASGIYTGELFF. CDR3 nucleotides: TGTGCCAGCAGCTTAACGAGAGCTAGCGGGATATACACCGGGGAGCTGTTTTTT.

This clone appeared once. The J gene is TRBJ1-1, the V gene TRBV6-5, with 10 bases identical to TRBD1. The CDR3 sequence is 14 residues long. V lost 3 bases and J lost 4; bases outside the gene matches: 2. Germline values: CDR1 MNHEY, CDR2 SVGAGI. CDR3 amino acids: CASSYGQGVTEAFF. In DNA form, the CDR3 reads TGTGCCAGCAGTTATGGACAGGGGGTCACTGAAGCTTTCTTT.

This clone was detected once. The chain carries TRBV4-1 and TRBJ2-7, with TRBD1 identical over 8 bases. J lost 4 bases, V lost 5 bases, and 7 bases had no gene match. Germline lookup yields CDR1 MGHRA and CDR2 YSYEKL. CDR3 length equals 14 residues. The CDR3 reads CASSSRQGQYEQYF. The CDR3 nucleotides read TGCGCCAGCAGCTCCCGACAGGGGCAGTACGAGCAGTACTTC.

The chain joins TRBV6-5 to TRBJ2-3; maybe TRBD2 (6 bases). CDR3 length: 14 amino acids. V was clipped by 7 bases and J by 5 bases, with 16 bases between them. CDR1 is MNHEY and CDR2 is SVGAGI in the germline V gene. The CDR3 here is CASTVADGRDTQYF. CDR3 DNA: TGTGCCAGCACTGTAGCGGATGGACGAGATACGCAGTATTTT.

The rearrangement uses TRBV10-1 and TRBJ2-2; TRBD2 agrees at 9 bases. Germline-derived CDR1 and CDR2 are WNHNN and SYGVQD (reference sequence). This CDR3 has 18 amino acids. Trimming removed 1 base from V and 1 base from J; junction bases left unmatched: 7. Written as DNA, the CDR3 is TGCGCCAGCAGTGAGTTAGCGGGAGACCCTCTGAACACCGGGGAGCTGTTTTTT. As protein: CASSELAGDPLNTGELFF.

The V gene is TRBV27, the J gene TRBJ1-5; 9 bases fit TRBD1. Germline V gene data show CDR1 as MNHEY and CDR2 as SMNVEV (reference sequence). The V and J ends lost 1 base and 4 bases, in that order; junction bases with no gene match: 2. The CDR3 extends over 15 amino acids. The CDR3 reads CASSLLQGANQPQHF. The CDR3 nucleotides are TGTGCCAGCAGTTTATTACAGGGGGCGAATCAGCCCCAGCATTTT.

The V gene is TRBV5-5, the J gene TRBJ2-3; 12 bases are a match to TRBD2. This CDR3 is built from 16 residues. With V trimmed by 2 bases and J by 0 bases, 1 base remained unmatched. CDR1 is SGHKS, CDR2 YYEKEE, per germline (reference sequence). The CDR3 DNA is TGTGCCAGCAGCTTAGGGACTAGCGGGAGCACAGATACGCAGTATTTT. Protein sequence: CASSLGTSGSTDTQYF.

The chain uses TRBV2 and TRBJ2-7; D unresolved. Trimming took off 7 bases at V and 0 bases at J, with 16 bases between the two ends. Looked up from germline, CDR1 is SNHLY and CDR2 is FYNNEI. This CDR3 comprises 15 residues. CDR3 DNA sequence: TGTGCCAGCATAGTGTCTACCCTGCCCTCCTACGAGCAGTACTTC. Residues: CASIVSTLPSYEQYF.

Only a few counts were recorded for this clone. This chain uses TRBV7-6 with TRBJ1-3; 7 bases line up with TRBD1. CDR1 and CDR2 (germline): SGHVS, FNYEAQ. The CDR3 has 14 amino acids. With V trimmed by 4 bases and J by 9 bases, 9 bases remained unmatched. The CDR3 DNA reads TGTGCCAGCAGCTCACAGGGGTCTTCCACCACCATATATTTT. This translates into CASSSQGSSTTIYF.

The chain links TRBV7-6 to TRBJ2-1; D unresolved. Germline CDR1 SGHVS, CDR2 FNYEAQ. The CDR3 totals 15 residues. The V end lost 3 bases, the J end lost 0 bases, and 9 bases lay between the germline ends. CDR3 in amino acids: CASSLNLFSYNEQFF. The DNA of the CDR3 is TGTGCCAGCAGCTTGAACTTATTCTCCTACAATGAGCAGTTCTTC. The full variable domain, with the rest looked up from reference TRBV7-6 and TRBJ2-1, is GAGVSQSPRYKVTKRGQDVALRCDPISGHVSLYWYRQALGQGPEFLTYFNYEAQQDKSGLPNDRFSAERPEGSISTLTIQRTEQRDSAMYRCASSLNLFSYNEQFFGPGTRLTVL.

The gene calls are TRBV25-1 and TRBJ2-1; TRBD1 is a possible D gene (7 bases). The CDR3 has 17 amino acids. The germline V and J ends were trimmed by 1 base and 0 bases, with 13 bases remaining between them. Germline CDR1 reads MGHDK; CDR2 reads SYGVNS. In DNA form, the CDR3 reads TGTGCCAGCAGTGAATTGTGGAGGGACAGCTCCTACAATGAGCAGTTCTTC. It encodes CASSELWRDSSYNEQFF.

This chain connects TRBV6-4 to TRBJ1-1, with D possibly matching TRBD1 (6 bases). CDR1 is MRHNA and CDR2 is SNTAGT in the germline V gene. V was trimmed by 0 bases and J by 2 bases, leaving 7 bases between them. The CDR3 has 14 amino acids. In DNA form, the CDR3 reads TGTGCCAGCAGTGACTCCGGGACAAACACTGAAGCTTTCTTT. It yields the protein CASSDSGTNTEAFF.

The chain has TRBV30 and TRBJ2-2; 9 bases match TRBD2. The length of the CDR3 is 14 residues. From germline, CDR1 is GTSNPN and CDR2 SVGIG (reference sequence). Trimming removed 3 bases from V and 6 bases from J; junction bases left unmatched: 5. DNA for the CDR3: TGTGCCTGGAGGGTCCGCGGGGGGGCCGGGGAGCTGTTTTTT. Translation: CAWRVRGGAGELFF.

CDR3 bases: TGTGCCAGCAGCTCCGGACAGCCCACAGATACGCAGTATTTT. Residues: CASSSGQPTDTQYF. This sequence joins TRBV11-2 and TRBJ2-3; weak D call: TRBD1 (6 bases). This CDR3 is built from 14 residues. Germline V gene sequence: CDR1 SGHAT, CDR2 FQNNGV. Trimming took off 4 bases at V and 2 bases at J, with 10 bases between the two ends.

The CDR3 loop reads CASSYPAGGDTQYF. In nucleotides, the CDR3 is TGTGCCAGCAGTTACCCGGCAGGGGGAGATACGCAGTATTTT. The rearrangement joins TRBV6-5 to TRBJ2-3; 7 positions match TRBD1. The CDR3 contains 14 residues. V dropped 2 bases and J dropped 5; count of bases not matched to a gene: 4. From germline, CDR1 is MNHEY and CDR2 SVGAGI.

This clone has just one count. CDR3 in amino acids: CAWEREYRNEQFF. DNA for the CDR3: TGTGCCTGGGAGCGGGAGTATCGCAATGAGCAGTTCTTC. The gene calls are TRBV30 and TRBJ2-1; 8 positions match TRBD2. From germline, CDR1 is GTSNPN and CDR2 SVGIG (reference sequence). V shed 5 bases and J 6 bases; nucleotides not matched to a gene: 6. This CDR3 comprises 13 residues.

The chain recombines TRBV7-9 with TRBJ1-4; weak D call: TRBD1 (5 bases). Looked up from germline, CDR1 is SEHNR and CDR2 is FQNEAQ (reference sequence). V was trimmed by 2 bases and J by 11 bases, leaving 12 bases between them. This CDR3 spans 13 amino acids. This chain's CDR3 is CASSLNGGVKLFF. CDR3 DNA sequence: TGTGCCAGCAGCTTAAATGGGGGGGTGAAACTGTTTTTT.

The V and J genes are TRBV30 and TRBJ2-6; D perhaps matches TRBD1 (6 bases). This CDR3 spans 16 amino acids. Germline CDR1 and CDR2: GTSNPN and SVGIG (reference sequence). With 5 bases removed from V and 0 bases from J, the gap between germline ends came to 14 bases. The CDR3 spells CAWCPDSPSGANVLTF. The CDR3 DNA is TGTGCCTGGTGTCCGGACAGTCCCTCTGGGGCCAACGTCCTGACTTTC. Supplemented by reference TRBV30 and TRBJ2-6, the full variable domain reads SQTIHQWPATLVQPVGSPLSLECTVEGTSNPNLYWYRQAAGRGLQLLFYSVGIGQISSEVPQNLSASRPQDRQFILSSKKLLLSDSGFYLCAWCPDSPSGANVLTFGAGSRLTVL.

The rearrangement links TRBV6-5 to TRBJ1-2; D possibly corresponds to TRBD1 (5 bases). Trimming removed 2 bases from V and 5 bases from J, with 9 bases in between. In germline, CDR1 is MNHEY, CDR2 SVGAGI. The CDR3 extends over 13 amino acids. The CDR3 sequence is CASSYAAGYGYTF. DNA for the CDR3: TGTGCCAGCAGTTACGCGGCAGGGTATGGCTACACCTTC.

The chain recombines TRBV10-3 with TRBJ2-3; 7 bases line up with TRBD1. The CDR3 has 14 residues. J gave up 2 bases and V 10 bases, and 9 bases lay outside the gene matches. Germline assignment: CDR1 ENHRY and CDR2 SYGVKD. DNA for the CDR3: TGTGCCACCTTGAGGGACAGAGACACAGATACGCAGTATTTT. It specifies CATLRDRDTDTQYF.

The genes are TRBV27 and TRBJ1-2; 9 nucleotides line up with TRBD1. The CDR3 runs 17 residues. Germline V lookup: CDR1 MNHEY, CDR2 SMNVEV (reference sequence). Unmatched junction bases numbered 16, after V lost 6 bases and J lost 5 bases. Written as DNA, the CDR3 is TGTGCCAGCAGCCAAGTTTATATCAGACAGGGGGAATATGGCTACACCTTC. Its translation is CASSQVYIRQGEYGYTF.